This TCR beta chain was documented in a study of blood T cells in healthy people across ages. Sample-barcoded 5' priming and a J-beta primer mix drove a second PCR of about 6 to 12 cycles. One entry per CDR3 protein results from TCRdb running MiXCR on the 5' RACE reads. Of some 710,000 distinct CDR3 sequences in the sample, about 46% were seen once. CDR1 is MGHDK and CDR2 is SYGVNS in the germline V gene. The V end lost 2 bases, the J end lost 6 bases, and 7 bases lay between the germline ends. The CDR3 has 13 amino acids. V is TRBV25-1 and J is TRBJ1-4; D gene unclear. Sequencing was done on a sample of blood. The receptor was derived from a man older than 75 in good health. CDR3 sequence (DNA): TGTGCCAGCAGTGAAGAAAATGATGAAAAACTGTTTTTT. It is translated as CASSEENDEKLFF.